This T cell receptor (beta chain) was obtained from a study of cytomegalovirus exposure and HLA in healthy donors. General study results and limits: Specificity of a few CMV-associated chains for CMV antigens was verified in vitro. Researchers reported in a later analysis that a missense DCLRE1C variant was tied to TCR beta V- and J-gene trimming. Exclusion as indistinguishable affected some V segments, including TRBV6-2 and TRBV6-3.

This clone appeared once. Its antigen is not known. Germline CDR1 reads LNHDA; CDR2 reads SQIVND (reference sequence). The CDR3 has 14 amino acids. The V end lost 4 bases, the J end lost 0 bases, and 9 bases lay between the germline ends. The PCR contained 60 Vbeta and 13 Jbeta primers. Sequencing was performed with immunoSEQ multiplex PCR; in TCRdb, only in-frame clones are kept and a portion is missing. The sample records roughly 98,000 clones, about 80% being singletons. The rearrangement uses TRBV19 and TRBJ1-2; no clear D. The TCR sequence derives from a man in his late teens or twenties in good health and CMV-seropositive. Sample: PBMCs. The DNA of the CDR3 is TGTGCCAGTAGTACTACCGGGACTAACTATGGCTACACCTTC. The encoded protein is CASSTTGTNYGYTF.